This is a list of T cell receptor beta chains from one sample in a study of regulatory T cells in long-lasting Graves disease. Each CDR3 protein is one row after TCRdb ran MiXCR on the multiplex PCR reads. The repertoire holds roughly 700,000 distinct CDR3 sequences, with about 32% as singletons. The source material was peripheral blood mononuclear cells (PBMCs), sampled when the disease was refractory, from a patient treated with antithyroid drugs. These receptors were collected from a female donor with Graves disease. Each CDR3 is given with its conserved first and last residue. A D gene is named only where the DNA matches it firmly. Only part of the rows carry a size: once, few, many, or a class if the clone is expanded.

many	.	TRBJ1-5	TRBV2	TGTGCCAGCAGCCTCACGCGGGAGGGACCCCAGCATTTT	CASSLTREGPQHF
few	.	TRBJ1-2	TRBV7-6	TGTGCCAGCAGCCCCGAGGACGGGGCGGGCGGCTACACCTTC	CASSPEDGAGGYTF
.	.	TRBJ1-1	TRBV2	TGTGCCAGCAGAGCCGGGGGTTGGAGCAACACTGAAGCTTTCTTT	CASRAGGWSNTEAFF
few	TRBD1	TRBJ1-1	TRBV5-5	TGTGCCAGCAGCTTGACAGGGGAGATAACGTATAACACTGAAGCTTTCTTT	CASSLTGEITYNTEAFF
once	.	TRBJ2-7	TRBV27	TGTGCCAGCACATTCCCAGCCCCCCCTCGCGCTGTACGACAGAAGGTCTCCTACGAGCAGTACTTC	CASTFPAPPRAVRQKVSYEQYF
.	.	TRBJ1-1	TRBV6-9	TGTGCCAGCAGTTTGGACAGAGTCTCCACCGAAGCTTTCTTT	CASSLDRVSTEAFF
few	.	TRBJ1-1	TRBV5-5	TGTGCCAGCAGCTTGGTTCCGGACGGCATGAACACTGAAGCTTTCTTT	CASSLVPDGMNTEAFF
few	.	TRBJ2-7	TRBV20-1	TGCAGTGCTAGAGAAGCCGGGTACCACGAGCAGTACTTC	CSAREAGYHEQYF
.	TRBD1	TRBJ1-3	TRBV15	TGTGCCACCAGCGCTAGACAGGGGACGTCTGGAAACACCATATATTTT	CATSARQGTSGNTIYF
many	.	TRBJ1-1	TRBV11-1	TGTGCCAGCAGCTTAGCCGTGGGAGGTGAAGCTTTCTTT	CASSLAVGGEAFF
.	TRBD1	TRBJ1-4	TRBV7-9	TGTGCCAGCAGACGCCGGACAGGGGGAGAAAAACTGTTTTTT	CASRRRTGGEKLFF
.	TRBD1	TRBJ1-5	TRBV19	TGTGCCAGTAGTTCGGAGGGGGCTGAACAGCCCCAGCATTTT	CASSSEGAEQPQHF
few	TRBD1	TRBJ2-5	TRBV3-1	TGTGCCAGCAGCTCTCGGACAGGGCAGGGAGAGACCCAGTACTTC	CASSSRTGQGETQYF
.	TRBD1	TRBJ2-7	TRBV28	TGTGCCAGCAGCCCACGACAGGGGACTTCGTACGAGCAGTACTTC	CASSPRQGTSYEQYF
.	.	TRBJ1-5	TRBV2	TGTGCCAGCAAACAGGGTTTTCAGCCCCAGCATTTT	CASKQGFQPQHF
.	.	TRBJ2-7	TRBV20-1	TGCAGTGCTAGGTTACAGAGCTCCTACGAGCAGTACTTC	CSARLQSSYEQYF
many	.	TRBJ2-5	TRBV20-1	TGCAGTGCTTCCCGGTGGGTTGAGACCCAGTACTTC	CSASRWVETQYF
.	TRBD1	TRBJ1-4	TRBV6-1	TGTGCCAGCAGTGAACGGGGACAGAGTAATGAAAAACTGTTTTTT	CASSERGQSNEKLFF
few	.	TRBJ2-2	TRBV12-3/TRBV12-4	TGTGCCAGCAGTTTAGTCCTTGGGTATAACGGGGAGCTGTTTTTT	CASSLVLGYNGELFF
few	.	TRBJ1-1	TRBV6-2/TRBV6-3	TGTGCCAGCAGTTACTCGGGGGGAGAGGGCACTGAAGCTTTCTTT	CASSYSGGEGTEAFF
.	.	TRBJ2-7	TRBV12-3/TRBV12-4	TGTGCCAGCAGTTTTCCCCCACACAGGGCCCCCTACGAGCAGTACTTC	CASSFPPHRAPYEQYF
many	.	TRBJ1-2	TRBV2	TGTGCCAGCAGGCCCGGGAGGGCCGCTAACTATGGCTACACCTTC	CASRPGRAANYGYTF
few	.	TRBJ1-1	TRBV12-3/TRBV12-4	TGTGCCAGCGGTACAGCTGATGGGATCATGAACACTGAAGCTTTCTTT	CASGTADGIMNTEAFF
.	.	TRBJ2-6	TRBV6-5	TGTGCCAGCAGTTACGTAACAGGGACGGGGGCCAACGTCCTGACTTTC	CASSYVTGTGANVLTF
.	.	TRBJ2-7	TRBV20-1	TGCAGTGCTACCTCGGGCCGGGAGTTCTACGAGCAGTACTTC	CSATSGREFYEQYF
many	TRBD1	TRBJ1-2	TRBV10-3	TGTGCCATCAGTGAGTCTGAGGGGGCATTGCATGGCTACACCTTC	CAISESEGALHGYTF
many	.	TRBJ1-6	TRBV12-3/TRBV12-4	TGTGCCAGCAGACCGCCTGTGGCAGGGGCGAATTCACCCCTCCACTTT	CASRPPVAGANSPLHF
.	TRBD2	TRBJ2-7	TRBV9	TGTGCCAGCAGCGTAGGACCTGGACTAGACTACGAGCAGTACTTC	CASSVGPGLDYEQYF
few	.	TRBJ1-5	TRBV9	TGTGCCAGCAGCGCACAGGGACGGGGGAATCAGCCCCAGCATTTT	CASSAQGRGNQPQHF
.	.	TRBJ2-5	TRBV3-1	TGTGCCAGCAGCCGCAATCAAGGGGGAGAGACCCAGTACTTC	CASSRNQGGETQYF
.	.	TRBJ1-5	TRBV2	TGTGCCAGCAAGCGGACCGTGGACCTCAATCAGCCCCAGCATTTT	CASKRTVDLNQPQHF
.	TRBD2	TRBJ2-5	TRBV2	TGTGCCAGCAGTGAACGATCAGGGACTAGCGGGACTGGGGGGACCCAGTACTTC	CASSERSGTSGTGGTQYF
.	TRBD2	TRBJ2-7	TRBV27	TGTGCCAGCAGTACCGGGACTAGCTCCTACGAGCAGTACTTC	CASSTGTSSYEQYF
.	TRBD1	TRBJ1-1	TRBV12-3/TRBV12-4	TGTGCCAGCAGGCGGACAGGGGGTTGGAGCACTGAAGCTTTCTTT	CASRRTGGWSTEAFF
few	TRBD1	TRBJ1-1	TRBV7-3	TGTGCCAGCAGCCCCCGGACAGGGCTCGGCACTGAAGCTTTCTTT	CASSPRTGLGTEAFF
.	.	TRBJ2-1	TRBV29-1	TGCAGCGTGGGGTCGGTGTGGGATGAGCAGTTCTTC	CSVGSVWDEQFF
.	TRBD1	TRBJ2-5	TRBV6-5	TGTGCCAGCAGTTACACCGGGACAGAAGAGACCCAGTACTTC	CASSYTGTEETQYF
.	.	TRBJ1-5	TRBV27	TGTGCCAGCAGTTTAGGGACGTTGGGCAATCAGCCCCAGCATTTT	CASSLGTLGNQPQHF
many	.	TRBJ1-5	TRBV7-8	TGTGCCAGCCGGATACTCCCCGATCAGCCCCAGCATTTT	CASRILPDQPQHF
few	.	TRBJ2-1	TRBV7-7	TGTGCCAGCAGCTTAGGTGGCGGGGACGAGCAGTTCTTC	CASSLGGGDEQFF
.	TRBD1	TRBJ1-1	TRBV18	TGTGCCAGCCCACAAAGGGACAGGGGGCAAGCTTTCTTT	CASPQRDRGQAFF
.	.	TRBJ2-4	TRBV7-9	TGTGCCAGCAGCTCCGAAGACAAAACCCGACCCATTCAGTACTTC	CASSSEDKTRPIQYF
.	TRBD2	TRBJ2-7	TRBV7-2	TGTGCCGGCAGCTTGACGGGACTAGCAACCTACGAGCAGTACTTC	CAGSLTGLATYEQYF
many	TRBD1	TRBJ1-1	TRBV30	TGTGCCTGGAGTGAACAGGGGGCAACTGAAGCTTTCTTT	CAWSEQGATEAFF
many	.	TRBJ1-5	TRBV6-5	TGTGCCAGCAGTTACTCGGCTCAGCCCCAGCATTTT	CASSYSAQPQHF
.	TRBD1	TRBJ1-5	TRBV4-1	TGCGCCAGCAGCCAAGAGGTTAGTAGGGGGCGAACTAGCAATCAGCCCCAGCATTTT	CASSQEVSRGRTSNQPQHF
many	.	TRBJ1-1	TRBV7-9	TGTGCCAGCAGCTTAAGCCAGGGGTTGGGAGCTTTCTTT	CASSLSQGLGAFF
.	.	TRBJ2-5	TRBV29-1	TGCAGCGTTGGGGGGGGCAGGGGCCTTGGTAAAGAGACCCAGTACTTC	CSVGGGRGLGKETQYF
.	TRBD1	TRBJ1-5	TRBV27	TGTGCCAGCAGTCCAGATACAGGGGTTCAGCCCCAGCATTTT	CASSPDTGVQPQHF
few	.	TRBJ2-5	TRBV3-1	TGTGCCAGCAGCCAAGATTGGTCCGAAGGAGGGCCAAAGACCCAGTACTTC	CASSQDWSEGGPKTQYF
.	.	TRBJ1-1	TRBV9	TGTGCCAGCAGCCCTCACCTCCGTGGAGGGATGAACACTGAAGCTTTCTTT	CASSPHLRGGMNTEAFF
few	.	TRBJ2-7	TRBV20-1	TGCAGTGCCGCCACTGCCGCATTGCCCTACGAGCAGTACTTC	CSAATAALPYEQYF
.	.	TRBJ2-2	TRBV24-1	TGTGCCACCAGTGATCCGGGACCACCCGGGGAGCTGTTTTTT	CATSDPGPPGELFF
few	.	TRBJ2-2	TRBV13	TGTGCCAGCAGCCTAAGGAGAGGTCTTTCCGGGGAGCTGTTTTTT	CASSLRRGLSGELFF
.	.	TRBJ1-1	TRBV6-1	TGTGCCAGCAGTGAAGCGGTGGGGCAAGCGAACACTGAAGCTTTCTTT	CASSEAVGQANTEAFF
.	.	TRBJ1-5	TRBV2	TGTGCCAGCAGTCCCGACAGTGGACTCAATCAGCCCCAGCATTTT	CASSPDSGLNQPQHF
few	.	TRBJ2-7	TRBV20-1	TGCAGTGCTAGACCCGAGGATTGGCAGACCATCTACGAGCAGTACTTC	CSARPEDWQTIYEQYF
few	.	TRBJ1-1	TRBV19	TGTGCCAGTAGTATAGGTCGGACCGGGGGGACTGAAGCTTTCTTT	CASSIGRTGGTEAFF